This T cell receptor (beta chain) emerged from a study of monozygotic twins with inflammatory bowel disease. Broader study findings: No distinction between different T cell subtypes was possible. Healthy co-twins, by inverse Simpson, had higher TCRbeta diversity than their siblings with IBD.

For each CDR3 protein, TCRdb gives one entry from its re-call of the 5' RACE reads, without DNA. The data show approximately 40,000 distinct CDR3 sequences, and the top ten clones hold 5% to 6%. Of note for this clonotype: The antigen remains undetermined.

Germline lookup yields CDR1 LNHDA and CDR2 SQIVND (reference sequence). The CDR3 is made up of 13 amino acids. V and J are TRBV19 and TRBJ2-5; as DNA is missing, the TRBD2 call by TCRdb cannot be tested. The clonotype comes from a human donor with ulcerative colitis or Crohn's disease, or a healthy co-twin of an affected twin (not recorded which). Sequenced: blood. Here the CDR3 reads CASSIGLEETQYF.